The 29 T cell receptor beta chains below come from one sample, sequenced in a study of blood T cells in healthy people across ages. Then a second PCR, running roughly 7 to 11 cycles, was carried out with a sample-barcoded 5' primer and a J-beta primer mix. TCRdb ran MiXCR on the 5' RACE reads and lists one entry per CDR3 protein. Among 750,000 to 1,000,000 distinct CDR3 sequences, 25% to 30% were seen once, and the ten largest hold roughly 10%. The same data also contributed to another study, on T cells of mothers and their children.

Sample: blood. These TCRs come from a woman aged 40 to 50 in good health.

CDR3 nucleotide sequence: TGTGCCAGCAGCCCTACGGACGCGAGAAACTACGAGCAGTACTTC. Amino acids: CASSPTDARNYEQYF. This chain joins TRBV5-5 and TRBJ2-7; D not certain. The CDR3 consists of 15 residues. Looked up from germline, CDR1 is SGHKS and CDR2 is YYEKEE (reference sequence). V lost 4 bases and J lost 3, with 17 bases in between. Full variable domain (remainder filled in from reference TRBV5-5 and TRBJ2-7): DAGVTQSPTHLIKTRGQQVTLRCSPISGHKSVSWYQQVLGQGPQFIFQYYEKEERGRGNFPDRFSARQFPNYSSELNVNALLLGDSALYLCASSPTDARNYEQYFGPGTRLTVT.

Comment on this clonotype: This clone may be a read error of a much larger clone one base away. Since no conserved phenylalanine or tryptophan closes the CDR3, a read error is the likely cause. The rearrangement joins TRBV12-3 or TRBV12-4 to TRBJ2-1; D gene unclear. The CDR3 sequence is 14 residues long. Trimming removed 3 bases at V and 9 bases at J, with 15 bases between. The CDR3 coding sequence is TGTGCCAGCAGTTTTAGACCTCTGGGCGGTGAGCAGTTCGTC. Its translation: CASSFRPLGGEQFV.

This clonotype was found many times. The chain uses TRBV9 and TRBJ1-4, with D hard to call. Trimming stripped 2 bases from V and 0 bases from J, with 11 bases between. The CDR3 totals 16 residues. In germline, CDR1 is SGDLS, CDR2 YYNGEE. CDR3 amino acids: CASSVRSGATNEKLFF. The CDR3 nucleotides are TGTGCCAGCAGCGTCCGGTCGGGTGCAACTAATGAAAAACTGTTTTTT. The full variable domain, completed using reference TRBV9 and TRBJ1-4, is DSGVTQTPKHLITATGQRVTLRCSPRSGDLSVYWYQQSLDQGLQFLIQYYNGEERAKGNILERFSAQQFPDLHSELNLSSLELGDSALYFCASSVRSGATNEKLFFGSGTQLSVL.

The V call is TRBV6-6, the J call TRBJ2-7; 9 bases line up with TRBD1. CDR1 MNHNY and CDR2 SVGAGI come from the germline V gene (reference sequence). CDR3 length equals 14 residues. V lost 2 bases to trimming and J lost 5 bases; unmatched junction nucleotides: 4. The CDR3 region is CASSYPDRGDEQYF. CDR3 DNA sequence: TGTGCCAGCAGTTACCCGGACAGGGGCGACGAGCAGTACTTC.

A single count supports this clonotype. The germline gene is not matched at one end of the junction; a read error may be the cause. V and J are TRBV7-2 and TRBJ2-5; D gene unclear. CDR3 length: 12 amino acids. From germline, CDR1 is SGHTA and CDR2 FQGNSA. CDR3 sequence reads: CVSSLIKETQYF. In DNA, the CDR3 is TGTGTCAGCAGTTTGATTAAAGAGACCCAGTACTTC. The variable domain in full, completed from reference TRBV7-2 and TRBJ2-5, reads GAGVSQSPSNKVTEKGKDVELRCDPISGHTALYWYRQSLGQGLEFLIYFQGNSAPDKSGLPSDRFSAERTGGSVSTLTIQRTQQEDSAVYLCVSSLIKETQYFGPGTRLLVL.

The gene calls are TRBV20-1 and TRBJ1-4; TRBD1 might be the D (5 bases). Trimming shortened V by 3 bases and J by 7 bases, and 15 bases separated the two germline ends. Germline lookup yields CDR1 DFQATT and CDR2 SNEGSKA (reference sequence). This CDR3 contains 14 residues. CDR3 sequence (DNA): TGCAGTGCTAGGACCTTACCGGGGGGTGAAAAACTGTTTTTT. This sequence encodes CSARTLPGGEKLFF.

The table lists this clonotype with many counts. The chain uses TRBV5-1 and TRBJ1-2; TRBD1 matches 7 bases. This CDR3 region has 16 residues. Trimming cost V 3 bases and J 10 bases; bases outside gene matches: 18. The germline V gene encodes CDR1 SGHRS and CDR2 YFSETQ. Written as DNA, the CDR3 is TGCGCCAGCAGCTCCGGGACAGCGACGACCTATGTTGTCTACACCTTC. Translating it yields CASSSGTATTYVVYTF.

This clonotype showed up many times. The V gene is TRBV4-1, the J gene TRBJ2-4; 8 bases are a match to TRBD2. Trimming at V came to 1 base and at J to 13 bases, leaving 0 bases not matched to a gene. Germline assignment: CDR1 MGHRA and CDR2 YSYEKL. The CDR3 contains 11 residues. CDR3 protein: CASSQGGGQYF. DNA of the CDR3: TGCGCCAGCAGCCAAGGCGGGGGGCAGTACTTC.

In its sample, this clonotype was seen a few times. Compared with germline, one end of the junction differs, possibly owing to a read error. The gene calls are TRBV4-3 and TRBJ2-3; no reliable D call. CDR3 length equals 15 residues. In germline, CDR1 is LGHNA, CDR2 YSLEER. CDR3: CASSQGRGSIDTQYF. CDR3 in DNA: TGCGCCAGCAGCCAAGGTCGTGGTAGCATAGATACGCAGTATTTT.

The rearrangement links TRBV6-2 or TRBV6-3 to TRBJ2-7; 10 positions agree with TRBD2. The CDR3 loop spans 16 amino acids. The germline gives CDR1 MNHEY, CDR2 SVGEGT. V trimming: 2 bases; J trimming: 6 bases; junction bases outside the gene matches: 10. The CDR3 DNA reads TGTGCCAGCAGTTACCCTAGCGGGGGACTCCAAGGCGAGCAGTACTTC. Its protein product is CASSYPSGGLQGEQYF.

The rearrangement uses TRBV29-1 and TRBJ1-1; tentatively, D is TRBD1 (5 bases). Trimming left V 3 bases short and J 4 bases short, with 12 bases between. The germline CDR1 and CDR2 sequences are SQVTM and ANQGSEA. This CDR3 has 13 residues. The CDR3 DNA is TGCAGCGTTGACAGGGCCATGAGCACTGAAGCTTTCTTT. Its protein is CSVDRAMSTEAFF.

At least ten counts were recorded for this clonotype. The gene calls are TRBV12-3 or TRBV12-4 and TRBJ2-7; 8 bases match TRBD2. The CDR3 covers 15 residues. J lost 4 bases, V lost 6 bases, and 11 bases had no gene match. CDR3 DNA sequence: TGTGCCAGCAGCTACGGGGGGGCGGCTTCTTACGAGCAGTACTTC. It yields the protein CASSYGGAASYEQYF.

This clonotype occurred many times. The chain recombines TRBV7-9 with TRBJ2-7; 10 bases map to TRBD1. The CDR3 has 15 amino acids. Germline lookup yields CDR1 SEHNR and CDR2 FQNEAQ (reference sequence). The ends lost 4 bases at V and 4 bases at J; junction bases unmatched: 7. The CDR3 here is CASSSGTGASYEQYF. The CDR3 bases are TGTGCCAGCAGCTCGGGGACAGGGGCTTCATACGAGCAGTACTTC.

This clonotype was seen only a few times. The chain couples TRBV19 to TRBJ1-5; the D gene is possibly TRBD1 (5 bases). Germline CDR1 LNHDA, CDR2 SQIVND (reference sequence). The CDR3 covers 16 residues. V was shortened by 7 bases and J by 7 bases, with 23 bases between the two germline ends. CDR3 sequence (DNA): TGTGCCAGTACCGCTGGAGGGGACGGGGTTGGGCAGCCCCAGCATTTT. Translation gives CASTAGGDGVGQPQHF.

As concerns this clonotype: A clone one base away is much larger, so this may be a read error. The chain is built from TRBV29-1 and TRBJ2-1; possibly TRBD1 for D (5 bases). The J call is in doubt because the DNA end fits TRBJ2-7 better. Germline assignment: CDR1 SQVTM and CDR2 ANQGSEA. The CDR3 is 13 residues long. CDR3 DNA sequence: TGCAGCGCCGACAGTGACTCCTACAATGAGCAGTACTTC. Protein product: CSADSDSYNEQYF.

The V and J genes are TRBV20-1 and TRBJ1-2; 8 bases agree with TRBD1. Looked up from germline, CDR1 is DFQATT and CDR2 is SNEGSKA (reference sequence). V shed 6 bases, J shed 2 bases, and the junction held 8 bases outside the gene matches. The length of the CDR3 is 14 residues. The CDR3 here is CSAERTGRNYGYTF. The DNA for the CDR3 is TGCAGTGCCGAGCGGACAGGGAGAAACTATGGCTACACCTTC.

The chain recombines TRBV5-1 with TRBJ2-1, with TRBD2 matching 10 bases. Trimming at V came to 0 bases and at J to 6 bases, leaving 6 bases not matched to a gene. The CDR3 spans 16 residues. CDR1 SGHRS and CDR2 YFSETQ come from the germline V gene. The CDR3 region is CASSLVGSGGANEQFF. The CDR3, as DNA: TGCGCCAGCAGCTTGGTTGGAAGCGGGGGGGCCAATGAGCAGTTCTTC.

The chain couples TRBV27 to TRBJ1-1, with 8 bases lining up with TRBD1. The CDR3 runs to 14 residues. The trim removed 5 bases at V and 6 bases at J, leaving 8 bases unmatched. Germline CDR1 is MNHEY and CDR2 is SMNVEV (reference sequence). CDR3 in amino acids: CASSITGGPSEAFF. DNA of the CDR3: TGTGCCAGCAGTATAACAGGGGGACCGTCTGAAGCTTTCTTT.

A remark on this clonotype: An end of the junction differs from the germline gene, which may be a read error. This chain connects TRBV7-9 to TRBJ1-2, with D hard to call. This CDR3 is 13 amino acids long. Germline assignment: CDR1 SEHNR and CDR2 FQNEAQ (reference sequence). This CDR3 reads CASSLASGYDYTF. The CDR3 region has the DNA TGTGCCAGCAGCTTAGCGTCAGGCTATGACTACACCTTC.

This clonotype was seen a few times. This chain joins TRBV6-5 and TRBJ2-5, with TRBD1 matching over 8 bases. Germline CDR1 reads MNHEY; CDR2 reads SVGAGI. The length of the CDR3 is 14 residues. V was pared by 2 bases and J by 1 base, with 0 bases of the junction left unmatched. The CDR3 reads CASSYGTGQETQYF. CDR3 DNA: TGTGCCAGCAGTTACGGGACAGGCCAAGAGACCCAGTACTTC.

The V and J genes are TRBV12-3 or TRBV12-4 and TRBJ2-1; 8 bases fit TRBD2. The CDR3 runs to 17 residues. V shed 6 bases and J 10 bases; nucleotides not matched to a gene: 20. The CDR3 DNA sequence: TGTGCCAGCAGCCGCCCCGGGGGAAGCGGGGGCCTGAGGGAGCAGTTCTTC. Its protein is CASSRPGGSGGLREQFF.

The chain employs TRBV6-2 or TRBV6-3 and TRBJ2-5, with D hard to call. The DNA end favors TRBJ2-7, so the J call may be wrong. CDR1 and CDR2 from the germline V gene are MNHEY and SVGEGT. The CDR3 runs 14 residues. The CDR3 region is CASSYSRLLNEQYF. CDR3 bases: TGTGCCAGCAGTTACTCGAGATTACTCAACGAGCAGTACTTC.

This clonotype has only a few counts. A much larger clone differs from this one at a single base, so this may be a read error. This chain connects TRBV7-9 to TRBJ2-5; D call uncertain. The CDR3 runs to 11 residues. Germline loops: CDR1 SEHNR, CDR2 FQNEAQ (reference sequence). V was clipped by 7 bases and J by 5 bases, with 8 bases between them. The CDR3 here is CASTSCETQYF. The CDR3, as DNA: TGTGCCAGCACTTCTTGCGAGACCCAGTACTTC.

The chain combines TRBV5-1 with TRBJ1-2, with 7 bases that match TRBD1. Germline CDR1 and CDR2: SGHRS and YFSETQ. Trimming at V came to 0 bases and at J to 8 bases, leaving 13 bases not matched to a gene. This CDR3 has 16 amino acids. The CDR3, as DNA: TGCGCCAGCAGCTTGGAGACACAGGGGAGATTTCGGGGCTACACCTTC. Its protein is CASSLETQGRFRGYTF.

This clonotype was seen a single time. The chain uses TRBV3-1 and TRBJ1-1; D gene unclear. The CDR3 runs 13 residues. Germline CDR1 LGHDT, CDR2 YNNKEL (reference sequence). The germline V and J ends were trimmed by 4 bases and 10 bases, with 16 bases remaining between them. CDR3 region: CASSLGAGFRAFF. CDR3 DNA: TGTGCCAGCAGCCTCGGAGCAGGATTTAGAGCTTTCTTT.

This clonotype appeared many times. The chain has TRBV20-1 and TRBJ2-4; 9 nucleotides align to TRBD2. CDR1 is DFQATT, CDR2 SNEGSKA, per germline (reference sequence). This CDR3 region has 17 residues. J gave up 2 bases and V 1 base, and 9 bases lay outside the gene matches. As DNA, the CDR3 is TGCAGTGCTAGAGGCGGGGGTAGCGGGGGCTCCAAAAACATTCAGTACTTC. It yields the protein CSARGGGSGGSKNIQYF.

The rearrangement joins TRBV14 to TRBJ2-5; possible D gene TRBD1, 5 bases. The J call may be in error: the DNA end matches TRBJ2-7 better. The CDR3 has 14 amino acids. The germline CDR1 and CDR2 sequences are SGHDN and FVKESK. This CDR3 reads CASSRGALRGEQYF. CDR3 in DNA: TGTGCCAGCAGCCGAGGCGCTTTAAGGGGCGAGCAGTACTTC.

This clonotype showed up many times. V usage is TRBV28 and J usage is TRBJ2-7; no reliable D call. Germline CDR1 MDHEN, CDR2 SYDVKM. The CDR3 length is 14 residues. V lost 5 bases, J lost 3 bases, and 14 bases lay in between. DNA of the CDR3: TGTGCCAGCAGTAAGGCAGCTGGTATCTACGAGCAGTACTTC. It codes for CASSKAAGIYEQYF.

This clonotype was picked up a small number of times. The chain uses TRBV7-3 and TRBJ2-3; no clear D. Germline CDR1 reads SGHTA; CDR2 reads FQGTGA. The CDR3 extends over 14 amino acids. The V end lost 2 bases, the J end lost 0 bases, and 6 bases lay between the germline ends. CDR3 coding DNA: TGTGCCAGCAGCTTACAAGCTAGCACAGATACGCAGTATTTT. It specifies CASSLQASTDTQYF. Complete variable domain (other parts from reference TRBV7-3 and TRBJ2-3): GAGVSQTPSNKVTEKGKYVELRCDPISGHTALYWYRQSLGQGPEFLIYFQGTGAADDSGLPNDRFFAVRPEGSVSTLKIQRTERGDSAVYLCASSLQASTDTQYFGPGTRLTVL.